Listed here are 18 T cell receptor beta chains from one sample, sequenced in a study of T-cell memory formation after mild COVID-19. One entry per CDR3 protein results from TCRdb running MiXCR on the 5' RACE reads. Among 300,000 to 400,000 distinct CDR3 sequences listed, 28% were seen once. The sequencing input was PBMCs or a T cell subset sorted from them (not recorded which). Receptor source: an adult woman who had mild COVID-19 (a few samples of this study predate the infection). Cell type and time point are not known.

This clonotype has more than one count but fewer than ten. This chain uses TRBV6-5 with TRBJ2-1; TRBD2 agrees at 9 bases. V was pared by 2 bases and J by 14 bases, with 13 bases of the junction left unmatched. CDR1 is MNHEY, CDR2 SVGAGI, per germline. The CDR3 extends over 15 amino acids. The CDR3 DNA reads as TGTGCCAGCAGTTACGATCGAGCGGGAGGCCCACCCAAGTTCTTC. It is translated as CASSYDRAGGPPKFF.

This sequence joins TRBV29-1 and TRBJ2-2; D is possibly TRBD1 (5 bases). The CDR3 has 15 amino acids. With 6 bases removed from V and 1 base from J, the gap between germline ends came to 15 bases. The germline V gene has CDR1 SQVTM and CDR2 ANQGSEA. For the CDR3, the DNA is TGCAGCGTACTCCCCGCCGACAGGAACACCGGGGAGCTGTTTTTT. Encoded protein: CSVLPADRNTGELFF.

The rearrangement links TRBV4-1 to TRBJ2-1; D is ambiguous. The CDR3 length is 14 residues. The ends were cut back, 1 base at V and 6 bases at J, with 10 bases in the middle. Germline V gene sequence: CDR1 MGHRA, CDR2 YSYEKL. The DNA for the CDR3 is TGCGCCAGCAGCCAAGGGGTGCCCAGCAATGAGCAGTTCTTC. Translation: CASSQGVPSNEQFF.

The CDR3 bases are TGTGCCAGCAGCTTACCGCCGGGACAGGGGTACGGCGAGCAGTACTTC. This codes for CASSLPPGQGYGEQYF. This sequence joins TRBV7-2 and TRBJ2-7; 10 nucleotides match TRBD1. The CDR3 consists of 16 residues. Looked up from germline, CDR1 is SGHTA and CDR2 is FQGNSA. After removal of 2 bases from V and 6 bases from J, the junction contained 10 bases not matched to a gene.

In nucleotides, the CDR3 is TGTGCCAGCAGTATAGGGACAGCCATCTACACCTTC. As protein: CASSIGTAIYTF. V and J are TRBV12-3 or TRBV12-4 and TRBJ1-2, with 7 positions matching TRBD1. The V and J ends lost 5 bases and 10 bases, in that order; junction bases with no gene match: 7. This CDR3 has 12 amino acids.

The J gene is TRBJ2-7, the V gene TRBV5-1; TRBD2 agrees at 14 bases. Trimming took 5 bases from V and 4 from J; bases not matched to a gene: 8. In germline, CDR1 is SGHRS, CDR2 YFSETQ. There are 16 residues in the CDR3. DNA of the CDR3: TGCGCCAGCAGACCTGGGACTAGCGGGAGATTGTACGAGCAGTACTTC. It encodes CASRPGTSGRLYEQYF.

In this sample, this clonotype turned up a few times. V and J are TRBV3-1 and TRBJ1-6; D not certain. Per the germline V gene, CDR1 is LGHDT and CDR2 is YNNKEL (reference sequence). The CDR3 has 12 amino acids. V was clipped by 4 bases and J by 7 bases, with 5 bases between them. Here the CDR3 reads CASSRSNSPLHF. CDR3 nucleotide sequence: TGTGCCAGCAGCCGGTCAAATTCACCCCTCCACTTT.

This clonotype was seen more than once but under ten times. V gene TRBV11-2 combines with J gene TRBJ1-1; D is unresolved. The ends were cut back, 5 bases at V and 1 base at J, with 8 bases in the middle. Germline lookup yields CDR1 SGHAT and CDR2 FQNNGV. The CDR3 is 13 residues long. CDR3 bases: TGTGCCAGCAGCCGGCGGTCGAACACTGAAGCTTTCTTT. This translates into CASSRRSNTEAFF.

The V call is TRBV5-4, the J call TRBJ1-2; 8 positions agree with TRBD1. Germline assignment: CDR1 SGHNT and CDR2 YYREEE (reference sequence). The CDR3 contains 18 residues. After removal of 4 bases from V and 4 bases from J, the junction contained 18 bases not matched to a gene. The CDR3 sequence is CASSPGQAGFGGPYGYTF. The CDR3 DNA reads TGTGCCAGCAGCCCGGGACAGGCTGGGTTTGGTGGACCCTATGGCTACACCTTC.

The V and J genes are TRBV7-2 and TRBJ2-3, with D possibly TRBD2 on 5 matching bases. The CDR3 has 14 residues. Germline CDR1 and CDR2: SGHTA and FQGNSA. The V and J ends lost 3 bases and 4 bases respectively, with 11 bases between them. In DNA form, the CDR3 reads TGTGCCAGCAGCTTCATCCTAGCCCCAGATACGCAGTATTTT. Translated: CASSFILAPDTQYF.

This clonotype was detected a few times. The V gene is TRBV20-1, the J gene TRBJ2-5; possibly TRBD2 for D (6 bases). V was pared by 7 bases and J by 4 bases, with 22 bases between. Per germline, CDR1 DFQATT and CDR2 SNEGSKA (reference sequence). This CDR3 spans 15 amino acids. This CDR3 is CSVSPGTGLGETQYF. Here the CDR3 DNA reads TGCAGTGTTTCACCTGGGACTGGGCTTGGAGAGACCCAGTACTTC.

The rearrangement uses TRBV20-1 and TRBJ2-7, with TRBD2 matching over 8 bases. The CDR3 totals 16 residues. Germline V gene data show CDR1 as DFQATT and CDR2 as SNEGSKA (reference sequence). Trimming removed 3 bases from V and 7 bases from J; junction bases left unmatched: 17. The CDR3 DNA reads TGCAGTGCTAGCTCACTTTTAAGCGGGGGTTTCTTTGAGCAGTACTTC. It specifies CSASSLLSGGFFEQYF.

This clonotype came up a few times. The chain joins TRBV20-1 to TRBJ2-3, with 14 bases identical to TRBD2. Germline CDR1 DFQATT, CDR2 SNEGSKA (reference sequence). Trimming cost V 6 bases and J 5 bases; bases outside gene matches: 10. The CDR3 has 16 residues. CDR3 amino acids: CSAIGGLAGVKDTQYF. The CDR3, as DNA: TGCAGTGCCATTGGGGGACTAGCGGGAGTGAAAGATACGCAGTATTTT.

This clonotype appeared many times. The chain is built from TRBV2 and TRBJ2-7, with D possibly matching TRBD1 (7 bases). Trimming pared 8 bases from V and 2 bases from J, leaving 10 bases between. The CDR3 covers 12 residues. CDR1 and CDR2 from the germline V gene are SNHLY and FYNNEI. CDR3 nucleotides: TGTGCCAGCGGAGGGGGCACCTACGAGCAGTACTTC. Translating gives CASGGGTYEQYF.

This chain links TRBV7-2 with TRBJ1-6; a weak D match, TRBD1 (5 bases). V shed 6 bases and J shed 7 bases, with 13 bases lying between them. The CDR3 extends over 14 amino acids. Germline CDR1 is SGHTA and CDR2 is FQGNSA. DNA for the CDR3: TGTGCCAGCAGACCCGGGACGGGGAATTCACCCCTCCACTTT. Translated: CASRPGTGNSPLHF.

The rearrangement joins TRBV5-1 to TRBJ2-5; D not certain. Trimming took off 4 bases at V and 7 bases at J, with 17 bases between the two ends. In germline, CDR1 is SGHRS, CDR2 YFSETQ. The CDR3 has 14 residues. In nucleotides, the CDR3 is TGCGCCAGCAGCGATGTTTCCGGCGGAGCGACCCAGTACTTC. This gives the protein CASSDVSGGATQYF.

The DNA of the CDR3 is TGCAGCTTCCGGTCGGGGGAGCGGGGGAGCACAGATACGCAGTATTTT. This sequence encodes CSFRSGERGSTDTQYF. The chain is built from TRBV29-1 and TRBJ2-3, with TRBD2 matching over 8 bases. V was pared by 8 bases and J by 0 bases, with 13 bases of the junction left unmatched. The CDR3 has 16 residues. The germline V gene encodes CDR1 SQVTM and CDR2 ANQGSEA.

A few counts support this clonotype. The chain links TRBV29-1 to TRBJ2-7, with 9 bases that match TRBD1. The CDR3 is 14 residues long. Germline CDR1 is SQVTM and CDR2 is ANQGSEA. Trimming at V came to 6 bases and at J to 0 bases, leaving 6 bases not matched to a gene. The CDR3 loop is CSVARTGDSYEQYF. In nucleotides, the CDR3 is TGCAGCGTGGCGAGGACAGGGGACTCCTACGAGCAGTACTTC.